One sample yielded the 10 T cell receptor beta chains listed below, sequenced in a study of blood T cells in healthy people across ages. Primers used in a second PCR of roughly 6 to 11 cycles were a sample-barcoded 5' primer and a J-beta primer mix. TCRdb re-derived calls from the 5' RACE reads in MiXCR, one entry per CDR3 protein. Altogether approximately 2,000,000 distinct CDR3 sequences are present, approximately 40% being singletons, with the ten largest covering around 23%. Source material: blood. The origin of the receptors is a human donor in good health.

In regard to this clonotype: This could be a read error, since a much larger clone is one nucleotide away. V usage is TRBV7-2 and J usage is TRBJ2-1; 7 nucleotides line up with TRBD2. The J call may be in error: the DNA end matches TRBJ2-7 better. Germline V gives CDR1 SGHTA, CDR2 FQGNSA. The CDR3 has 16 residues. CDR3 coding DNA: TGTGCCAGCAGCTACCCCCCGGGGGAGGGCGTCAATGAGCAGTACTTC. Protein sequence: CASSYPPGEGVNEQYF.

A remark on this clonotype: An end of the junction differs from the germline gene, which may be a read error. The chain recombines TRBV12-3 or TRBV12-4 with TRBJ2-1, with 10 positions matching TRBD2. This CDR3 has 14 residues. In nucleotides, the CDR3 is TGTGCCAGCAGTCTAGCGGGGGATAACAATGAGCAGTTCTTC. Its translation is CASSLAGDNNEQFF.

The chain couples TRBV9 to TRBJ1-3; 9 nucleotides align to TRBD1. The V gene's germline CDR1 is SGDLS and CDR2 YYNGEE. The V gene end was trimmed by 2 bases and the J gene end by 0 bases; junction bases not matched to a gene: 3. The CDR3 is 16 residues long. The CDR3 region is CASSVGTGNSGNTIYF. CDR3 sequence (DNA): TGTGCCAGCAGCGTCGGGACAGGGAACTCTGGAAACACCATATATTTT.

The CDR3 region has the DNA TGTGCCAGCATCTCCCCCTTCCCTGGGTACGAGCAGTTCTTC. Amino acid sequence: CASISPFPGYEQFF. J is TRBJ2-1 and V is TRBV4-2, with no clear D. The CDR3 contains 14 residues. V was trimmed by 7 bases and J by 10 bases, leaving 20 bases between them. Germline V lookup: CDR1 LGHNA, CDR2 YNFKEQ.

The V gene is TRBV20-1, the J gene TRBJ2-1; tentatively, D is TRBD1 (6 bases). CDR1 is DFQATT, CDR2 SNEGSKA, per germline (reference sequence). This CDR3 has 13 residues. V was clipped by 1 base and J by 10 bases, with 14 bases between them. The CDR3 nucleotides are TGCAGTGCTAGAGGACCTAGGACAGCAGAGCAGTTCTTC. This sequence encodes CSARGPRTAEQFF.

The chain carries TRBV4-1 and TRBJ2-4; D is ambiguous. CDR3 length: 17 residues. Deletions cut 1 base from V and 0 bases from J, with 13 bases between. Germline V gene sequence: CDR1 MGHRA, CDR2 YSYEKL. CDR3: CASSQAELLLAKNIQYF. The CDR3 nucleotides are TGCGCCAGCAGCCAAGCGGAACTACTCTTAGCCAAAAACATTCAGTACTTC.

The sample holds a few counts of this clonotype. V gene TRBV2 combines with J gene TRBJ2-1; no clear D gene. V lost 2 bases, J lost 9 bases, and 14 bases lay in between. The CDR3 runs 14 residues. Looked up from germline, CDR1 is SNHLY and CDR2 is FYNNEI. This CDR3 reads CASSEMVLRLEQFF. CDR3 in DNA: TGTGCCAGCAGTGAAATGGTCTTGCGTCTTGAGCAGTTCTTC.

This chain joins TRBV12-3 or TRBV12-4 and TRBJ2-3; D gene ambiguous. The CDR3 runs 13 residues. The V end lost 6 bases, the J end lost 6 bases, and 13 bases lay between the germline ends. The CDR3 nucleotides read TGTGCCAGCAGCCACTGGGTGGGCGATACGCAGTATTTT. Residues: CASSHWVGDTQYF.

CDR3 sequence reads: CASSQTAGGPYEQYF. The DNA for the CDR3 is TGCGCCAGCAGCCAGACAGCGGGGGGTCCCTACGAGCAGTACTTC. J is TRBJ2-7 and V is TRBV4-3, with 9 bases that match TRBD2. The trim removed 3 bases at V and 2 bases at J, leaving 5 bases unmatched. The CDR3 covers 15 residues. Germline V gene sequence: CDR1 LGHNA, CDR2 YSLEER.

The V gene is TRBV12-3 or TRBV12-4, the J gene TRBJ1-2; 7 bases are a match to TRBD1. The CDR3 runs to 14 residues. J gave up 5 bases and V 6 bases, and 9 bases lay outside the gene matches. CDR3 sequence: CASSPWDRQYGYTF. CDR3 sequence (DNA): TGTGCCAGCAGCCCCTGGGACAGACAATATGGCTACACCTTC.